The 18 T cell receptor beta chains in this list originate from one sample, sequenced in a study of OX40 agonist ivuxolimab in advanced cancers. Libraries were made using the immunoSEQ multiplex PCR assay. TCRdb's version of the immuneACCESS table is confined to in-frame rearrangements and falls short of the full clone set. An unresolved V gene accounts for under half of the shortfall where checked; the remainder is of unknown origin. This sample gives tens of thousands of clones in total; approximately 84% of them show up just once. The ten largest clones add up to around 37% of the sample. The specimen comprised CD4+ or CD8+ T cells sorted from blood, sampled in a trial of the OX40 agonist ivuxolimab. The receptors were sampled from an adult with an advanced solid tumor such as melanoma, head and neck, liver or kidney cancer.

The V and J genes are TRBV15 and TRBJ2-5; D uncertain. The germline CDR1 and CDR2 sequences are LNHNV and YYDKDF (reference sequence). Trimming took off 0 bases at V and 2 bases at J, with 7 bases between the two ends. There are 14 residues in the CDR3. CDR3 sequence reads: CATSRESRQETQYF. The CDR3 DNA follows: TGTGCCACCAGCAGAGAGAGTCGGCAAGAGACCCAGTACTTC.

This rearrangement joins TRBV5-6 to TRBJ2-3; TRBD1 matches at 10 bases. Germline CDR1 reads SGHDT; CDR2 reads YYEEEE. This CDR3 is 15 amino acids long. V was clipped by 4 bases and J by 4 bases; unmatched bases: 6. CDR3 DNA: TGTGCCAGCAGCCGCGACAGGGGGCGTGCAGATACGCAGTATTTT. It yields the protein CASSRDRGRADTQYF. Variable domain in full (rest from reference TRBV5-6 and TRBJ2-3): DAGVTQSPTHLIKTRGQQVTLRCSPKSGHDTVSWYQQALGQGPQFIFQYYEEEERQRGNFPDRFSGHQFPNYSSELNVNALLLGDSALYLCASSRDRGRADTQYFGPGTRLTVL.

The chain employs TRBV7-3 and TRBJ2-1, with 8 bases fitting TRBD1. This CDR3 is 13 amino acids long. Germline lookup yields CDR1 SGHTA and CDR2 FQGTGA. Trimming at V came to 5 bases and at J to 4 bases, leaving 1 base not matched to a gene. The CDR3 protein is CASSRDRYNEQFF. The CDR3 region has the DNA TGTGCCAGCAGCCGGGACAGGTACAATGAGCAGTTCTTC.

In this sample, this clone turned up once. CDR3 sequence: CASSYVNRARHNEKLFF. The CDR3 DNA reads TGTGCCAGCAGTTATGTCAACCGGGCCCGCCATAATGAAAAACTGTTTTTT. This chain links TRBV28 with TRBJ1-4, with D unclear. Trimming removed 4 bases at V and 4 bases at J, with 19 bases between. The CDR3 loop spans 17 amino acids. CDR1 MDHEN and CDR2 SYDVKM come from the germline V gene.

The CDR3 DNA is TGTGCCAGTAGTATTAGACAGCTTAATGAAAAACTGTTTTTT. This sequence encodes CASSIRQLNEKLFF. The chain carries TRBV19 and TRBJ1-4, with D maybe TRBD1 (5 bases). CDR1 is LNHDA and CDR2 is SQIVND in the germline V gene (reference sequence). V was clipped by 3 bases and J by 4 bases, with 9 bases between them. This CDR3 comprises 14 residues.

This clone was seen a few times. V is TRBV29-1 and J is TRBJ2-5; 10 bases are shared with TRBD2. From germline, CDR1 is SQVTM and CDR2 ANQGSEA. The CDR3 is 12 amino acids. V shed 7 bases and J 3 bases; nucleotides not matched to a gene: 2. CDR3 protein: CSGSGGKETQYF. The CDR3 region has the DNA TGCAGCGGTAGCGGGGGGAAAGAGACCCAGTACTTC.

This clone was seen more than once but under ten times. CDR3: CASSPNSGTYNEQFF. CDR3 coding DNA: TGTGCCAGCAGCCCGAATTCTGGGACCTACAATGAGCAGTTCTTC. The rearrangement joins TRBV5-4 to TRBJ2-1, with unresolved D. The CDR3 spans 15 residues. Germline CDR1 SGHNT, CDR2 YYREEE (reference sequence). Trimming pared 4 bases from V and 2 bases from J, leaving 13 bases between. Looking up the rest from reference TRBV5-4 and TRBJ2-1 gives the full variable domain: ETGVTQSPTHLIKTRGQQVTLRCSSQSGHNTVSWYQQALGQGPQFIFQYYREEENGRGNFPPRFSGLQFPNYSSELNVNALELDDSALYLCASSPNSGTYNEQFFGPGTRLTVL.

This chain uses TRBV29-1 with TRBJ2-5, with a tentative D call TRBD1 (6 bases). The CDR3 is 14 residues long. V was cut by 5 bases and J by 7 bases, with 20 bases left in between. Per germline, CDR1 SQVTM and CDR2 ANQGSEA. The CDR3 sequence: CSVPTSGTFGTQYF. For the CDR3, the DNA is TGCAGCGTTCCAACCTCCGGGACATTCGGGACCCAGTACTTC.

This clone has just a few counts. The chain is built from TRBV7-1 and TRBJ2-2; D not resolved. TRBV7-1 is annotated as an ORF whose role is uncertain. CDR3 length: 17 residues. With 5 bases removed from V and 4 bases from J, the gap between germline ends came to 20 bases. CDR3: CASSPDGPTGATGELFF. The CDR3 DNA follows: TGTGCCAGCAGCCCGGACGGGCCTACTGGAGCCACCGGGGAGCTGTTTTTT.

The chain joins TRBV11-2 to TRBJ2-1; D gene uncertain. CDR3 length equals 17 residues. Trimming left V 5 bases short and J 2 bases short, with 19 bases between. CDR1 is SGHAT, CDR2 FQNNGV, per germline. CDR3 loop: CASSRSSDGRAYNEQFF. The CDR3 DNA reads TGTGCCAGCAGCCGCAGCTCGGATGGAAGGGCCTACAATGAGCAGTTCTTC.

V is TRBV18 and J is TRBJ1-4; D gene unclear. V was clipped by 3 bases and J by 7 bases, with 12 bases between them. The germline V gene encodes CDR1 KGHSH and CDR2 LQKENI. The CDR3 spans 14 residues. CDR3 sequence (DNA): TGTGCCAGCTCACCGCGTGGGTCAATTGAAAAACTGTTTTTT. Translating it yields CASSPRGSIEKLFF.

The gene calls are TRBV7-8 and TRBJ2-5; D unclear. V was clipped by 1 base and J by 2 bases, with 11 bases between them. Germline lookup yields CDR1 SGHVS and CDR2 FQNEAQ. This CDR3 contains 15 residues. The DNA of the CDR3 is TGTGCCAGCAGCTTAGAAGTCAGACTTCAAGAGACCCAGTACTTC. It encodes CASSLEVRLQETQYF.

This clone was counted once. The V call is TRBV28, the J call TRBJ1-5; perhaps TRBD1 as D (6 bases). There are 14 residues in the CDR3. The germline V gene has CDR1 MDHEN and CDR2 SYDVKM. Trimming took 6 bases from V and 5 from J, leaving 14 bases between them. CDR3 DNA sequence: TGTGCCAGCAGCGGCAGGGGAGCAGATCAGCCCCAGCATTTT. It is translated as CASSGRGADQPQHF.

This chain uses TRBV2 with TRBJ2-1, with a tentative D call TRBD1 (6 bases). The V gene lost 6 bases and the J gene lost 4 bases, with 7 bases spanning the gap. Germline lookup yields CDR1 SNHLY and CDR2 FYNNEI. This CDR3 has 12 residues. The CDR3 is CASRRGYNEQFF. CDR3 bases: TGTGCCAGCAGGAGGGGGTACAATGAGCAGTTCTTC.

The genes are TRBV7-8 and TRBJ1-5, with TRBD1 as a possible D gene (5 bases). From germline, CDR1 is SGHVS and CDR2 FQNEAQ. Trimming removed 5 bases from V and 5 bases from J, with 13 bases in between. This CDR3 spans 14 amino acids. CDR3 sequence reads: CASSHRGGDQPQHF. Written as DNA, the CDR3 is TGTGCCAGCAGCCACCGCGGGGGTGATCAGCCCCAGCATTTT.

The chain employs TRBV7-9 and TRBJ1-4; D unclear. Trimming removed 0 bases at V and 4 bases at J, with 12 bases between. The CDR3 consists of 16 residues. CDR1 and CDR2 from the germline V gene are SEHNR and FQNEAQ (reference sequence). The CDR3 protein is CASSLARTPNNEKLFF. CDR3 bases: TGTGCCAGCAGCTTAGCCAGAACCCCTAATAATGAAAAACTGTTTTTT.

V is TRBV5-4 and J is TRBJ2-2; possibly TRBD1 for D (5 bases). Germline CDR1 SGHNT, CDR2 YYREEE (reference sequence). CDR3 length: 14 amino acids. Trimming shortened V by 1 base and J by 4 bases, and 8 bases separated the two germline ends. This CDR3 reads CASSLWTSTGELFF. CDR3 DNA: TGTGCCAGCAGCTTGTGGACATCCACCGGGGAGCTGTTTTTT.

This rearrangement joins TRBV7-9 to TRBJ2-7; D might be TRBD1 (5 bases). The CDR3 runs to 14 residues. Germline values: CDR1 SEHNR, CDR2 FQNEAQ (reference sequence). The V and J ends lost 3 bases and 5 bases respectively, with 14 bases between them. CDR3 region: CASSFRDRFHEQYF. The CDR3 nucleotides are TGTGCCAGCAGCTTCAGGGATAGGTTTCACGAGCAGTACTTC.